What follows are 29 T cell receptor beta chains derived from one specimen sequenced in a study of glioma-infiltrating T cells. TCR alpha and beta CDR3 regions were amplified from RNA using iRepertoire nested multiplex PCR. TCRdb called the multiplex PCR reads again in MiXCR, with one record for every CDR3 protein. The data show 90,000 or so distinct CDR3 sequences, 40% seen once. The source material was glioma tissue, nonneoplastic brain tissue, or PBMCs (not recorded which). All receptors come from a human donor with low-grade glioma or glioblastoma, undergoing nonglioma brain surgery, or in good health (not recorded which).

This chain uses TRBV6-2 or TRBV6-3 with TRBJ2-1; tentatively, D is TRBD2 (5 bases). Germline V lookup: CDR1 MNHEY, CDR2 SVGEGT. V lost 6 bases and J 8 bases, leaving 23 bases between the germline ends. This CDR3 contains 16 residues. The CDR3 bases are TGTGCCAGCAGGTCGGGGAAGGTATGGCCTCCCTATGAGCAGTTCTTC. Translating gives CASRSGKVWPPYEQFF.

On this clonotype itself: A much larger clone lies one base from this, so it may be a read error. No conserved phenylalanine or tryptophan ends this CDR3, so it is likely a read error. The chain is built from TRBV5-4 and TRBJ1-1; TRBD1 agrees at 9 bases. The CDR3 is 15 residues long. V dropped 3 bases and J dropped 5; count of bases not matched to a gene: 8. CDR1 and CDR2 from the germline V gene are SGHNT and YYREEE (reference sequence). The CDR3: CASSSSTGGGTEAFL. The CDR3 DNA reads TGTGCCAGCAGCTCGTCGACAGGGGGAGGGACTGAAGCTTTCCTT.

Concerning this clonotype itself: Sequence at one end of the junction differs from germline and may be a read error. The chain joins TRBV20-1 to TRBJ2-7; D perhaps matches TRBD2 (6 bases). This CDR3 region has 11 residues. Germline values: CDR1 DFQATT, CDR2 SNEGSKA (reference sequence). The CDR3 bases are TGCAGTGTTCCGCGGGGCTACGAGCAATACTTC. Amino acid sequence: CSVPRGYEQYF.

This clonotype has ten or more counts. The chain recombines TRBV29-1 with TRBJ2-1; D tentatively reads TRBD1 or TRBD2 (5 bases each). Trimming pared 1 base from V and 5 bases from J, leaving 12 bases between. This CDR3 spans 14 amino acids. Germline V lookup: CDR1 SQVTM, CDR2 ANQGSEA. The CDR3 is CSVEGGISHNEQFF. In DNA form, the CDR3 reads TGCAGCGTTGAAGGGGGGATTTCCCACAATGAGCAGTTCTTC.

In its sample, this clonotype was seen many times. V is TRBV5-4 and J is TRBJ2-7; D is unclear. Germline V CDR1 and CDR2: SGHNT, YYREEE (reference sequence). The CDR3 runs 13 residues. V lost 2 bases and J 3 bases, leaving 9 bases between the germline ends. CDR3 sequence (DNA): TGTGCCAGCAGCTTTGGCAGGCTCTACGAGCAGTACTTC. Encoded protein: CASSFGRLYEQYF.

This clonotype was picked up a small number of times. This clone may be a read error of a much larger clone one base away. This chain connects TRBV19 to TRBJ1-1; the match to TRBD1 covers 12 bases. Germline V gene lookup returns CDR1 LNHDA and CDR2 SQIVND (reference sequence). The CDR3 runs to 17 residues. V was pared by 5 bases and J by 3 bases, with 10 bases of the junction left unmatched. The CDR3 coding sequence is TGTGCCAGTAGTTCTCGGGACAGGGGGCTTTTGGACACTGAAGCTTTCTTT. This codes for CASSSRDRGLLDTEAFF.

This clonotype was detected ten times or more. The chain links TRBV18 to TRBJ2-3; 7 nucleotides match TRBD1. Germline CDR1 KGHSH, CDR2 LQKENI. The trim removed 5 bases at V and 4 bases at J, leaving 6 bases unmatched. This CDR3 spans 14 amino acids. The CDR3 DNA reads TGTGCCAGCTCAAGACAGGGATCAGCAGATACGCAGTATTTT. Amino acids: CASSRQGSADTQYF.

With respect to this clonotype: At one end the junction does not follow the germline gene, possibly because of a read error. The chain employs TRBV20-1 and TRBJ2-7; 10 nucleotides agree with TRBD1. The CDR3 is 12 residues long. CDR1 and CDR2 from the germline V gene are DFQATT and SNEGSKA (reference sequence). The CDR3 bases are TGCCGTGCTCCGACAGGGGGCCACGAGCAGTCCTTC. This gives the protein CRAPTGGHEQSF.

Comments on this clonotype: With a much larger clone just one base away, this may be a read error. The V call is TRBV5-1, the J call TRBJ1-1, with D hard to call. Germline CDR1 reads SGHRS; CDR2 reads YFSETQ. The CDR3 spans 14 residues. The CDR3: CASSLGRPNTEDFF. In DNA form, the CDR3 reads TGCGCCAGCAGCTTGGGTCGGCCGAACACTGAAGATTTCTTT.

The CDR3 nucleotides are TGTGCCAGCAGTGTGAGGGTGGGATCCTATGAGCAGTTCTTC. Amino acids: CASSVRVGSYEQFF. The chain carries TRBV6-1 and TRBJ2-1; a weak D match, TRBD2 (5 bases). CDR3 length: 14 residues. The germline V gene encodes CDR1 MNHNS and CDR2 SASEGT. V was trimmed by 4 bases and J by 8 bases, leaving 15 bases between them.

This clonotype was counted ten times or more. This sequence joins TRBV2 and TRBJ2-5; D might be TRBD1 (5 bases). Trimming removed 5 bases at V and 5 bases at J, with 12 bases between. The CDR3 extends over 13 amino acids. From germline, CDR1 is SNHLY and CDR2 FYNNEI. CDR3 region: CASSPQGRETQYF. CDR3 nucleotides: TGTGCCAGCAGTCCCCAGGGTAGGGAGACCCAGTACTTC.

A note on this clonotype: Sequence at one end of the junction differs from germline and may be a read error. The chain combines TRBV7-6 with TRBJ1-2; the match to TRBD1 covers 7 bases. Germline V lookup: CDR1 SGHVS, CDR2 FNYEAQ. CDR3 length: 15 residues. Written as DNA, the CDR3 is TGTGCCAGCAACTTAGACGAGGGGGCGAACTATGGCTACACTTTC. Its protein is CASNLDEGANYGYTF.

This clonotype was recorded many times. The CDR3 coding sequence is TGCGCCAGCAACGACGGGACACAAGAGACCCAGTACTTC. Protein: CASNDGTQETQYF. The chain joins TRBV5-1 to TRBJ2-5; TRBD1 might be the D (6 bases). The CDR3 is 13 residues long. Trimming stripped 6 bases from V and 2 bases from J, with 11 bases between. Germline values: CDR1 SGHRS, CDR2 YFSETQ.

This clonotype was counted once. This likely comes from a read error, as the CDR3 has no conserved phenylalanine or tryptophan at its end. This rearrangement joins TRBV20-1 to TRBJ1-2; D gene ambiguous. There are 13 residues in the CDR3. Germline V gives CDR1 DFQATT, CDR2 SNEGSKA (reference sequence). V was pared by 3 bases and J by 4 bases, with 12 bases between. The CDR3 loop is CSASHMPSYGYTL. The DNA of the CDR3 is TGCAGTGCTAGCCACATGCCGAGCTATGGCTACACCTTA.

This clonotype came up once. It is unclear where the CDR3 begins or ends on the DNA, so no DNA is shown, and the CDR3 is as TCRdb lists it. The J gene is TRBJ2-3, the V gene TRBV14; TRBD1, the table's D call, was not compared with the DNA. The CDR3 has 19 residues if both end residues are counted. Per germline, CDR1 SGHDN and CDR2 FVKESK. CDR3 in amino acids: CASSIYLCSVGGGTDTQYF.

This clonotype was picked up many times. The chain carries TRBV27 and TRBJ2-2; the D gene could be TRBD1 or TRBD2 (5 bases each). V was clipped by 1 base and J by 4 bases, with 16 bases between them. The CDR3 totals 17 residues. The V gene's germline CDR1 is MNHEY and CDR2 SMNVEV (reference sequence). The CDR3 sequence is CASSLYPGPTVTGELFF. CDR3 DNA: TGTGCCAGCAGTTTATACCCGGGACCTACGGTCACCGGGGAGCTGTTTTTT.

Points on this clonotype: This clone may be a read error of a much larger clone one base away. The V gene is TRBV3-1, the J gene TRBJ2-7, with D possibly matching TRBD1 (6 bases). The ends were cut back, 4 bases at V and 3 bases at J, with 13 bases in the middle. The CDR3 consists of 14 residues. Germline V lookup: CDR1 LGHDT, CDR2 YNNKEL (reference sequence). The CDR3 sequence is CASSPSRGYYEQYF. The CDR3, as DNA: TGTGCCAGCAGCCCCTCCAGGGGCTACTACGAGCAGTACTTC.

This clonotype was recorded many times. The chain couples TRBV20-1 to TRBJ2-5; a possible D gene is TRBD1 (6 bases). CDR1 and CDR2 from the germline V gene are DFQATT and SNEGSKA (reference sequence). Trimming cost V 4 bases and J 2 bases, with 14 bases left between them. The CDR3 sequence is 14 residues long. For the CDR3, the DNA is TGCAGTGCTATAATAGGACAGTCTCAAGAGACCCAGTACTTC. Protein: CSAIIGQSQETQYF.

The chain uses TRBV7-3 and TRBJ2-6; D gene ambiguous. The CDR3 totals 14 residues. The germline V gene encodes CDR1 SGHTA and CDR2 FQGTGA. The ends were cut back, 3 bases at V and 3 bases at J, with 6 bases in the middle. The CDR3 bases are TGTGCCAGCAGCTTGGGGTATGGGGCCAACGTCCTGACTTTC. Translation gives CASSLGYGANVLTF. The whole variable domain, remainder taken from reference TRBV7-3 and TRBJ2-6, is GAGVSQTPSNKVTEKGKYVELRCDPISGHTALYWYRQSLGQGPEFLIYFQGTGAADDSGLPNDRFFAVRPEGSVSTLKIQRTERGDSAVYLCASSLGYGANVLTFGAGSRLTVL.

Turning to this clonotype: A much larger clone differs from this one at a single base, so this may be a read error. The J gene is TRBJ2-7, the V gene TRBV7-6; 9 bases match TRBD2. Germline CDR1 reads SGHVS; CDR2 reads FNYEAQ. The CDR3 totals 14 residues. The CDR3 loop reads CASSPSGTGGEKYF. The CDR3 nucleotides read TGTGCCAGCAGCCCTAGCGGGACTGGGGGCGAGAAGTACTTC.

A remark on this clonotype: A much larger clone lies a single base off, so this may be a read error. This rearrangement joins TRBV18 to TRBJ2-7, with 7 bases identical to TRBD1. Trimming at V came to 6 bases and at J to 2 bases, leaving 4 bases not matched to a gene. Germline V CDR1 and CDR2: KGHSH, LQKENI. This CDR3 has 13 amino acids. DNA for the CDR3: TGTGCCAGCTCGAGGGGACAGCCCTACGAGCAGTACTTC. Translating it yields CASSRGQPYEQYF.

The gene calls are TRBV5-1 and TRBJ2-3, with 8 bases identical to TRBD2. Germline CDR1 is SGHRS and CDR2 is YFSETQ. The CDR3 extends over 15 amino acids. The junction had 4 bases not matched to a gene; V was cut back by 3 bases and J by 1 base. The CDR3 sequence: CASSWASGCTDTQYF. In DNA form, the CDR3 reads TGCGCCAGCAGCTGGGCTAGCGGGTGCACAGATACGCAGTATTTT.

This clonotype was observed at least ten times. This chain joins TRBV7-2 and TRBJ2-3, with 8 nucleotides matching TRBD2. The germline V gene encodes CDR1 SGHTA and CDR2 FQGNSA. V lost 1 base and J lost 4; bases outside the gene matches: 13. The CDR3 loop spans 18 amino acids. CDR3 nucleotides: TGTGCCAGCAGCTTAGTGTTGGGACTAGTTTTGCGTGCAGATACGCAGTATTTT. Amino acid sequence: CASSLVLGLVLRADTQYF.

Worth noting for this clonotype: With a much larger clone just one base away, this may be a read error. CDR3 amino acids: CASSPRAGDGYTF. DNA for the CDR3: TGCGCCAGCAGCCCCCGGGCAGGGGACGGCTACACCTTC. The V gene is TRBV5-1, the J gene TRBJ1-2; weak D call: TRBD1 (6 bases). V was trimmed by 4 bases and J by 8 bases, leaving 15 bases between them. The CDR3 has 13 residues. Germline V gene data show CDR1 as SGHRS and CDR2 as YFSETQ.

This clonotype was counted many times. This chain uses TRBV7-8 with TRBJ1-6; D is perhaps TRBD1 (6 bases). Germline CDR1 SGHVS, CDR2 FQNEAQ. Trimming left V 5 bases short and J 4 bases short, with 12 bases between. There are 15 residues in the CDR3. In DNA form, the CDR3 reads TGTGCCAGCAGCGAGGACAGATCTTATAATTCACCCCTCCACTTT. Translation gives CASSEDRSYNSPLHF.

This clonotype has a handful of counts. A much larger clone is a single base away; this may be a read error. V usage is TRBV5-1 and J usage is TRBJ2-2; D might be TRBD1 or TRBD2, each matching 5 bases. Looked up from germline, CDR1 is SGHRS and CDR2 is YFSETQ. The CDR3 spans 15 residues. The CDR3 DNA is TGCGCCAGCAGCTTGGCCGACAGAGACACCGGGGAGCCGTTTTTT. Protein sequence: CASSLADRDTGEPFF.

On this clonotype itself: Just one base apart from a much larger clone, this may be a read error. The chain has TRBV29-1 and TRBJ1-1; perhaps TRBD1 as D (5 bases). Germline values: CDR1 SQVTM, CDR2 ANQGSEA. The CDR3 length is 12 residues. CDR3 bases: TGCAGCGTAGGGACTTACAACACTGAAGCTTCCTTT. The encoded protein is CSVGTYNTEASF.

This clonotype was counted ten times or more. The rearrangement links TRBV24-1 to TRBJ2-1; D is perhaps TRBD2 (6 bases). Germline V gene sequence: CDR1 KGHDR, CDR2 SFDVKD. This CDR3 has 18 residues. Trimming shortened V by 0 bases and J by 3 bases, and 17 bases separated the two germline ends. CDR3 residues: CATSDLNPSEGGYNEQFF. In DNA form, the CDR3 reads TGTGCCACCAGTGATTTGAACCCTAGCGAAGGTGGCTACAATGAGCAGTTCTTC.

On this clonotype: At one end, the junction sequence differs from germline, possibly due to a read error. The chain has TRBV6-5 and TRBJ1-1, with D perhaps TRBD1 (5 bases). CDR1 is MNHEY and CDR2 is SVGAGI in the germline V gene. The CDR3 runs 14 residues. The CDR3 DNA reads as TGTGCCTGCAGTTACTCGGGGGGTGCTTCTGAAGCTTTCTTT. Its translation: CACSYSGGASEAFF.